These 2 T cell receptor beta chains share one sample of origin, sequenced in a study of tumor-infiltrating lymphocytes in primary liver carcinoma. Starting material of 500 to 600 ng total RNA yielded TCR beta cDNA via a constant-region primer. Three-round nested multiplex PCR performed with slightly modified ARM-PCR produced the TCR beta libraries. TRBV1-TRBV30 forward primers and a C-beta reverse primer were used in the first two PCR rounds, which each ran for around 10 cycles. TCRdb itself ran the multiplex PCR reads through MiXCR, one entry per CDR3 protein. The data show 150,000 to 200,000 distinct CDR3 sequences, around 85% seen once. Unsorted bulk tissue (about 18-30 mg) underwent RNA and DNA co-extraction. Sequenced: tumor tissue from primary liver carcinoma. The receptors were gathered from a man aged 35-49 years with primary liver carcinoma and hepatitis B virus infection.

Concerning this clonotype itself: One junction end disagrees with the germline gene, perhaps due to a read error. J is TRBJ1-1 and V is TRBV5-1; no clear D. CDR1 and CDR2 from the germline V gene are SGHRS and YFSETQ. This CDR3 has 13 residues. CDR3 residues: CTSSLIPNAEAFF. DNA of the CDR3: TGCACCAGCAGCTTGATCCCGAACGCTGAAGCTTTCTTT. Based on the CDR3 plus reference TRBV5-1 and TRBJ1-1, the full variable domain is KAGVTQTPRYLIKTRGQQVTLSCSPISGHRSVSWYQQTPGQGLQFLFEYFSETQRNKGNFPGRFSGRQFSNSRSEMNVSTLELGDSALYLCTSSLIPNAEAFFGQGTRLTVV.

This clonotype has only a few counts. At one end the junction does not follow the germline gene, possibly because of a read error. The chain recombines TRBV11-2 with TRBJ2-6, with a tentative D call TRBD2 (5 bases). Germline CDR1 SGHAT, CDR2 FQNNGV. The CDR3 runs to 15 residues. CDR3 bases: TGTGCCACCCAGCGGCCACGCTCTGGGCCCAATGTCCTGACTTTC. Its translation: CATQRPRSGPNVLTF.